This T cell receptor beta chain was sequenced for a study of blood T cell repertoires in COVID-19. Turning to the study itself: There were acute and convalescent COVID-19 samples, and they came from the United States, Italy and Spain. T cells, B-cell-depleted T cells, or PBMCs provided the cDNA or gDNA that served as material.

Per the study methods: The authors estimated nucleated cell counts from reference gene primer amplification. Measured with immunoSEQ multiplex PCR; TCRdb has only the in-frame clones, and not every one. D and trimming come from the DNA, and the V and J calls and clone size come from that table. The top ten clones hold approximately 5.2% of a sample with 70,000 to 95,000 clones, 89% of them seen once. This clone appeared once. The CDR3 loop spans 15 amino acids. V gave up 1 base and J gave up 2 bases, with 9 bases separating them. Germline V lookup: CDR1 SGHTA, CDR2 FQGNSA. J is TRBJ1-5 and V is TRBV7-2, with D unresolved. The source is a woman aged 80 or over with active COVID-19. The sequenced sample was peripheral blood. CDR3 loop: CASSLDWGGNQPQHF. The DNA for the CDR3 is TGTGCCAGCAGCTTAGATTGGGGAGGCAATCAGCCCCAGCATTTT.